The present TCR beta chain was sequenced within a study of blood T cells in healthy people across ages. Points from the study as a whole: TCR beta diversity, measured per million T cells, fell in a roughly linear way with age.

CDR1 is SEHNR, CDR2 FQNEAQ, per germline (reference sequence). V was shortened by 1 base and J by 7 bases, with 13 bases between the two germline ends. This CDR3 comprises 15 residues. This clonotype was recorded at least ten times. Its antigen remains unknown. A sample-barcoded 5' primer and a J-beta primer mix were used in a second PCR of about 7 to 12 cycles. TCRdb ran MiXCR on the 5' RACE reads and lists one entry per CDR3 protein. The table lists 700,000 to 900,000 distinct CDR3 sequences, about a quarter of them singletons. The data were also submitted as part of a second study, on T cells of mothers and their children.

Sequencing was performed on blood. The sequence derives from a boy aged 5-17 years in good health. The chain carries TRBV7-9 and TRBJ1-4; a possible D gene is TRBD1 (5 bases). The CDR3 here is CASSLEAQAPEKLFF. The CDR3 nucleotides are TGTGCCAGCAGCTTAGAGGCACAGGCCCCTGAAAAACTGTTTTTT.